The clone carrying this TCR beta chain was seen only once. Assay used: immunoSEQ multiplex PCR; TCRdb lists only in-frame clones, some missing. The table records about 160,000 clones, roughly 90% of them present only once. The CDR3 is 17 amino acids. Germline CDR1 LGHDT, CDR2 YNNKEL (reference sequence). The germline V and J ends were trimmed by 0 bases and 0 bases, with 12 bases remaining between them. This record comes from a study of control samples from healthy donors and cancer patients. V usage is TRBV3-1 (or the pseudogene TRBV3-2) and J usage is TRBJ2-1; TRBD2 is a possible D gene (6 bases). This receptor was taken from a man aged 30-40 years in good health. Sequenced input: blood. The CDR3 sequence is CASSQDRAGSSYNEQFF. The CDR3 DNA reads TGTGCCAGCAGCCAAGATAGGGCGGGGAGCTCCTACAATGAGCAGTTCTTC.